The 3 T cell receptor beta chains given below trace back to one sample, sequenced in a study of blood T cell repertoires in COVID-19. Profiling relied on immunoSEQ multiplex PCR, and the TCRdb table lists in-frame clones only, not all of them. The sample holds some 64,000 clones; roughly 78% are singletons and the top ten take about 14%. Sequenced material: peripheral blood. All receptors come from a man between 60 and 70 years old with COVID-19, enrolled during active disease.

As DNA, the CDR3 is TGCAGCGTTGACTGGGGGGAAAACATTCAGTACTTC. Its protein product is CSVDWGENIQYF. The genes are TRBV29-1 and TRBJ2-4, with D possibly TRBD2 on 6 matching bases. The CDR3 consists of 12 residues. Germline loops: CDR1 SQVTM, CDR2 ANQGSEA. The germline V and J ends were trimmed by 3 bases and 5 bases, with 8 bases remaining between them.

The chain combines TRBV4-1 with TRBJ2-5; 7 bases fit TRBD2. The V and J ends lost 4 bases and 1 base, in that order; junction bases with no gene match: 3. The CDR3 sequence is 14 residues long. CDR1 is MGHRA, CDR2 YSYEKL, per germline. The CDR3 is CASSPSGGQETQYF. DNA for the CDR3: TGCGCCAGCAGCCCCTCGGGGGGCCAAGAGACCCAGTACTTC.

The genes are TRBV19 and TRBJ2-1; 9 bases are shared with TRBD1. Germline V CDR1 and CDR2: LNHDA, SQIVND (reference sequence). Germline trimming cut 8 bases from V and 7 bases from J; bases unmatched to any gene: 6. The CDR3 is 13 amino acids. The CDR3 nucleotides read TGTGCCAGTGCGAACAGGGGGCTGAATGAGCAGTTCTTC. Translated, it gives CASANRGLNEQFF.